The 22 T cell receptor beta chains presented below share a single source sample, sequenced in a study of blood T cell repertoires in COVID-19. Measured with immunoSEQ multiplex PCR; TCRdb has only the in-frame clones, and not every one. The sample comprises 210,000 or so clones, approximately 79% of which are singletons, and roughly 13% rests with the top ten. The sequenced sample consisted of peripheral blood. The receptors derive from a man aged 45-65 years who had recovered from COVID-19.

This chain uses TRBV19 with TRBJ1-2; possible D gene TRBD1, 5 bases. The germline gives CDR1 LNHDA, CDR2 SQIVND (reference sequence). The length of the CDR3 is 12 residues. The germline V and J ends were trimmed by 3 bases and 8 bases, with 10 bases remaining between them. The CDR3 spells CASSISGYGYTF. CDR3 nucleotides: TGTGCCAGTAGTATCTCAGGGTACGGCTACACCTTC.

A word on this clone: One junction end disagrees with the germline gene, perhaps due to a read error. The DNA of the CDR3 is TGTGCCAGCAGTAACGGACAGGGGGAAGATTTT. It yields the protein CASSNGQGEDF. The rearrangement uses TRBV6-5 and TRBJ1-5, with TRBD1 matching over 10 bases. The germline V gene has CDR1 MNHEY and CDR2 SVGAGI. CDR3 length: 11 residues.

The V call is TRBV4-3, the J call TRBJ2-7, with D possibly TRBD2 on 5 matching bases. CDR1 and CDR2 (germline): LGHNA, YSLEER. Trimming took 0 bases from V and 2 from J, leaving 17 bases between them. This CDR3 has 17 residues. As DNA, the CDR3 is TGCGCCAGCAGCCAAGATCCCCCAAGAGGACTTACCTACGAGCAGTACTTC. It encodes CASSQDPPRGLTYEQYF.

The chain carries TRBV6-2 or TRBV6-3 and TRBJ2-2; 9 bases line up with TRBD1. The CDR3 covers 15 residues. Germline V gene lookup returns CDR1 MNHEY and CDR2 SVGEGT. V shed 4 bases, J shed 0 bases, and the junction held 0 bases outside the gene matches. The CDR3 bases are TGTGCCAGCAGTTGGACAGGGGCGAACACCGGGGAGCTGTTTTTT. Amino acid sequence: CASSWTGANTGELFF.

The DNA for the CDR3 is TGTGCCAGCAGGGTCCTAGCTACTGAGCAGTTCTTC. Translating it yields CASRVLATEQFF. The rearrangement joins TRBV18 to TRBJ2-1; D might be TRBD2 (5 bases). V lost 8 bases and J lost 9, with 14 bases in between. The CDR3 is 12 residues long. Germline loops: CDR1 KGHSH, CDR2 LQKENI.

CDR3 in DNA: TGTGCCAGCAGCTCACAGGGGGACAGCTACAACTATGGCTACACCTTC. Translating it yields CASSSQGDSYNYGYTF. The J gene is TRBJ1-2, the V gene TRBV7-2; 8 positions match TRBD1. V dropped 4 bases and J dropped 2; count of bases not matched to a gene: 9. The CDR3 runs 16 residues. The germline gives CDR1 SGHTA, CDR2 FQGNSA.

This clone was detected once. CDR3 nucleotides: TGTGCCAGCAGGGCCCGGGACAGGGGGTATGGCTACACCTTC. Its protein is CASRARDRGYGYTF. V and J are TRBV2 and TRBJ1-2, with TRBD1 matching 11 bases. Trimming took 6 bases from V and 5 from J; bases not matched to a gene: 5. The CDR3 is 14 amino acids. Per the germline V gene, CDR1 is SNHLY and CDR2 is FYNNEI.

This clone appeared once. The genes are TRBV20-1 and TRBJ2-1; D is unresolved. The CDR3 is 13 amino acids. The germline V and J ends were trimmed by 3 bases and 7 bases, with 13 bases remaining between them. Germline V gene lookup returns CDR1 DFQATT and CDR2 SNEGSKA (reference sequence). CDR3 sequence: CSASLAPRNEQFF. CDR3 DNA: TGCAGTGCTAGTCTCGCCCCGAGGAATGAGCAGTTCTTC.

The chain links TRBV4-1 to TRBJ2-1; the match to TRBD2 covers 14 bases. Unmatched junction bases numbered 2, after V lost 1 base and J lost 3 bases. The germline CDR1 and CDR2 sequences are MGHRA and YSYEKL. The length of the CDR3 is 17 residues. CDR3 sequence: CASSQVTSGRVYNEQFF. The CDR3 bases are TGCGCCAGCAGCCAAGTGACTAGCGGGAGGGTCTACAATGAGCAGTTCTTC.

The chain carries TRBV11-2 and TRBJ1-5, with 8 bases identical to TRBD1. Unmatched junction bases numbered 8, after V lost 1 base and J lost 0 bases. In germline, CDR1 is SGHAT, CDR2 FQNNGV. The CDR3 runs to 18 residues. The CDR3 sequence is CASSLGVRGPYSNQPQHF. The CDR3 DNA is TGTGCCAGCAGCTTAGGAGTCAGGGGGCCGTATAGCAATCAGCCCCAGCATTTT. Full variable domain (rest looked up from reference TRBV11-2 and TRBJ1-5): EAGVAQSPRYKIIEKRQSVAFWCNPISGHATLYWYQQILGQGPKLLIQFQNNGVVDDSQLPKDRFSAERLKGVDSTLKIQPAKLEDSAVYLCASSLGVRGPYSNQPQHFGDGTRLSIL.

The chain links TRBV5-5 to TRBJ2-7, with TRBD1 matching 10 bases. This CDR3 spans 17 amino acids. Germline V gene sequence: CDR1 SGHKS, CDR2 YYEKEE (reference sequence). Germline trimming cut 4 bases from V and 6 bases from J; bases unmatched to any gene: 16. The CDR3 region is CASSPDLTTGGLGEQYF. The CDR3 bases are TGTGCCAGCAGCCCCGACCTCACGACAGGGGGCTTGGGCGAGCAGTACTTC. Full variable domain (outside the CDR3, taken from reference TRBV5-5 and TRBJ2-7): DAGVTQSPTHLIKTRGQQVTLRCSPISGHKSVSWYQQVLGQGPQFIFQYYEKEERGRGNFPDRFSARQFPNYSSELNVNALLLGDSALYLCASSPDLTTGGLGEQYFGPGTRLTVT.

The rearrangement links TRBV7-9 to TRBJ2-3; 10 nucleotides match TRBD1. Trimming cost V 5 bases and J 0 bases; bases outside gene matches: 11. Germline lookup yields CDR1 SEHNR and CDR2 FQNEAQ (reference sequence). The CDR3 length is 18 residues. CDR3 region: CASSPGPGTGASTDTQYF. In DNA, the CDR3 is TGTGCCAGCAGCCCCGGGCCCGGGACAGGGGCAAGCACAGATACGCAGTATTTT.

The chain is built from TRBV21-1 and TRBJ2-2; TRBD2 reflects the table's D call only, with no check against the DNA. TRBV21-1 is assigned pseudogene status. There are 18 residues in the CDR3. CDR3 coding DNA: TGTGCCAGCAGCAAAGGCCTTACTAGCGGGAGCGCCCACGGGGAGCTGTTTTTT. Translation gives CASSKGLTSGSAHGELFF.

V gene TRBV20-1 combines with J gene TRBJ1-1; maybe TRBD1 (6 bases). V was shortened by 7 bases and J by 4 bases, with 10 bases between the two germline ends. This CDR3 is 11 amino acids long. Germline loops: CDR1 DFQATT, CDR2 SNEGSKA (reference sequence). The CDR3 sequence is CSVQGGTEAFF. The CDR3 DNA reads TGCAGTGTACAGGGTGGCACTGAAGCTTTCTTT.

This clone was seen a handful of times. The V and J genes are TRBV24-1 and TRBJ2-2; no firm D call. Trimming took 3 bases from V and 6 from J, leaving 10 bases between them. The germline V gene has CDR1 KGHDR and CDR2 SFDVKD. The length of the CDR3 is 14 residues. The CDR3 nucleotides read TGTGCCACCAGTGATCCTAGGCGACCCGGGGAGCTGTTTTTT. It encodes CATSDPRRPGELFF.

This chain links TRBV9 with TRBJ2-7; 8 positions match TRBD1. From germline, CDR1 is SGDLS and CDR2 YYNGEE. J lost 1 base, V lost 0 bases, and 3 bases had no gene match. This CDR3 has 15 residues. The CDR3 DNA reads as TGTGCCAGCAGCGTAGTTGGACAGGGTTCCTACGAGCAGTACTTC. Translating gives CASSVVGQGSYEQYF.

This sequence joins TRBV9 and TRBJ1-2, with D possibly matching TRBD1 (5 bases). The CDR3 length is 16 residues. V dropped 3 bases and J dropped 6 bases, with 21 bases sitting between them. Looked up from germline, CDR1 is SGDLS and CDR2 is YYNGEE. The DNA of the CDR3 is TGTGCCAGCAGCGCCCTGACTAGTGGGGCTTACAATGGCTACACCTTC. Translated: CASSALTSGAYNGYTF.

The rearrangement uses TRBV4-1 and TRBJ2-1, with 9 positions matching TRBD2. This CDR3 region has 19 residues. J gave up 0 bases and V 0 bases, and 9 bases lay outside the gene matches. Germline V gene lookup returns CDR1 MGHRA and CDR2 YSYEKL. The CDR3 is CASSQDRAGGASSYNEQFF. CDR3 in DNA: TGCGCCAGCAGCCAAGATCGGGCGGGAGGGGCTAGCTCCTACAATGAGCAGTTCTTC.

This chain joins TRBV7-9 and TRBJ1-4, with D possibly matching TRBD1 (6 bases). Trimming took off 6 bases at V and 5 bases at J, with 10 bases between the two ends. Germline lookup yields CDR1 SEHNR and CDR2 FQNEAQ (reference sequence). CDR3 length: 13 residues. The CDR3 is CASRWTENEKLFF. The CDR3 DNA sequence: TGTGCCAGCAGGTGGACAGAAAATGAAAAACTGTTTTTT. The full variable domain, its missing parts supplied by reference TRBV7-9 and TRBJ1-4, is DTGVSQNPRHKITKRGQNVTFRCDPISEHNRLYWYRQTLGQGPEFLTYFQNEAQLEKSRLLSDRFSAERPKGSFSTLEIQRTEQGDSAMYLCASRWTENEKLFFGSGTQLSVL.

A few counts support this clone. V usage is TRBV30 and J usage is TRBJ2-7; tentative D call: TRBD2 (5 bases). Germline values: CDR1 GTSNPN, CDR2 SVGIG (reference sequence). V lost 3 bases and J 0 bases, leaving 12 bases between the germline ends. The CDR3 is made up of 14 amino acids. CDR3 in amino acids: CAWRPSGNSYEQYF. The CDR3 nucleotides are TGTGCCTGGAGACCCAGCGGAAACTCCTACGAGCAGTACTTC.

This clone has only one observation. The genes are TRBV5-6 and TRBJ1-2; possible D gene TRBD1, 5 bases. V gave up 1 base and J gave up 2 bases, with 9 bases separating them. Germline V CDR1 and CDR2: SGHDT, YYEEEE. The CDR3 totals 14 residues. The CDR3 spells CASSLWGKNYGYTF. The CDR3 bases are TGTGCCAGCAGCTTGTGGGGCAAGAACTATGGCTACACCTTC.

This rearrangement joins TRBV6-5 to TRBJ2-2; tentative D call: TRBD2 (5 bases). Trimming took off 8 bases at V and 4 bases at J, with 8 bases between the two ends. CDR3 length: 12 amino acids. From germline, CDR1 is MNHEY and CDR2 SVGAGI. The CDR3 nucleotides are TGTGCCAGCCGGGGTTTCACCGGGGAGCTGTTTTTT. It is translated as CASRGFTGELFF.